This TCR beta chain was found in a study of beta chain features in type 1 diabetes. General study findings and limits: Any PCR bias toward short templates would affect both groups alike.

The whole isolated RNA underwent reverse transcription, so sequencing captured expressed TCRB transcripts. Sequenced by immunoSEQ multiplex PCR; TCRdb stores in-frame clones only, minus some. This table holds under 950,000 clones, 17% found once. Comment on this clone: Its matching antigen is unknown.

Each of the sorted populations had a purity greater than 95%. The TCR comes from a woman in her late teens or twenties in good health. The sequenced sample consisted of naive CD4+ T cells from blood.

CDR3 amino acids: CASSSRDKVGGYTF. CDR3 DNA sequence: TGCGCCAGCAGCTCCCGGGACAAGGTTGGGGGCTACACCTTC. This chain joins TRBV5-1 and TRBJ1-2, with TRBD1 as a possible D gene (6 bases). From germline, CDR1 is SGHRS and CDR2 YFSETQ. This CDR3 has 14 amino acids. The ends were cut back, 3 bases at V and 8 bases at J, with 17 bases in the middle.